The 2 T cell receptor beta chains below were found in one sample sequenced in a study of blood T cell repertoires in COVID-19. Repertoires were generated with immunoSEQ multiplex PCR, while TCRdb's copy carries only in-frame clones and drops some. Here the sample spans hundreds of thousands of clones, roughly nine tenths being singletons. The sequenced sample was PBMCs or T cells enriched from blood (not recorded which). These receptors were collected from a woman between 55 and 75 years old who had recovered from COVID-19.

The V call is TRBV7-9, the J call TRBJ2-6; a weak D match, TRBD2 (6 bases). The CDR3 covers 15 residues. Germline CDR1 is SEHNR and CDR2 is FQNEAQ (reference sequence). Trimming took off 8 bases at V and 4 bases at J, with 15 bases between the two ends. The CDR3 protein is CASLPPGVGANVLTF. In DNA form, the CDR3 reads TGTGCCAGCCTCCCCCCGGGGGTAGGGGCCAACGTCCTGACTTTC.

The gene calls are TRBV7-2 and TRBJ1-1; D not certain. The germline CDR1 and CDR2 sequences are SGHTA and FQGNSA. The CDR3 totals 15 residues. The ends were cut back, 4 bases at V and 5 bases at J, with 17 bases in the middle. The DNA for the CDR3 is TGTGCCAGCAGCTCTCCCTTCGCGGGTATTACTGAAGCTTTCTTT. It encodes CASSSPFAGITEAFF.